The source of this T cell receptor (beta chain) is a study of shared clonotypes between healthy human individuals. Germline lookup yields CDR1 PRHDT and CDR2 FYEKMQ (reference sequence). Trimming cost V 5 bases and J 8 bases, with 12 bases left between them. The CDR3 runs 12 residues. The table came from immunoSEQ multiplex PCR; TCRdb's copy has only in-frame clones and leaves some out. This sample has 900,000 to 1,200,000 clones, with more than 75% found just once. Study-wide results and caveats: It was the non-shared clonotypes that had lower generation probabilities than clonotypes shared by all four donors. Having only a few donors restricted how much genetic and exposure-history diversity was captured.

Comment on this clone: Its antigen remains unidentified.

The genes are TRBV13 and TRBJ1-2; D is perhaps TRBD1 (5 bases). The source material was memory CD4+ T cells from PBMCs. The sample's subset: CD45RA-negative fraction. The TCR comes from a young man in good health. Some clones in this sample may be carry-over from other donors' samples. The CDR3 sequence is CASSRDFGGYTF. The CDR3 nucleotides read TGTGCCAGCAGCCGGGACTTCGGGGGCTACACCTTC.